This T cell receptor (beta chain) appears in the sequencing data of a study of T-cell reconstitution after alpha-beta-depleted transplantation in children. V lost 2 bases to trimming and J lost 1 base, with 8 bases between them. This CDR3 has 14 residues. The germline gives CDR1 SGHTA, CDR2 FQGTGA. This clonotype was seen only a few times. During its preparation, the TCRbeta library received unique molecular identifiers. Each CDR3 protein is one row after TCRdb ran MiXCR on the PCR reads. This sample has tens of thousands of distinct CDR3 sequences; around 9.9% occur once, and the top ten carry roughly a quarter.

This clonotype was obtained from a human donor who donated a stem cell graft to a child with chronic granulomatous disease. The sequencing used PBMCs from the stem cell graft donor, collected from the stem cell graft. The genes are TRBV7-3 and TRBJ1-1; D unresolved. The CDR3 DNA is TGTGCCAGCAGCTTATCGGGTTCGAACACTGAAGCTTTCTTT. Translating it yields CASSLSGSNTEAFF.